A selection of T cell receptor beta chains follows, all from one sample in a study of PD-L1 blockade in urothelial cancer. Produced via immunoSEQ multiplex PCR; TCRdb's table is partial and in-frame only. This table has 90,000 or so clones, 90% appearing once. This specimen was PBMCs, taken around atezolizumab (anti-PD-L1) treatment. These receptors all come from a man between 60 and 75 years old with urothelial cancer. The CDR3 runs from the conserved cysteine through the conserved F or W. The size entry is marked missing in some rows and otherwise reads once, few, many or a size class.

.,TRBJ1-2,TRBV10-3,CAISESGEGYYGYTF
.,TRBJ2-3,TRBV28,CASSTAGTSLFDTQYF
.,TRBJ2-1,TRBV11-3,CASSFGTSEYNEQFF
.,TRBJ2-7,TRBV19,CASSVSYRAEQYF
.,TRBJ2-3,TRBV11-2,CASSSTSGRATNTQYF
.,TRBJ1-2,TRBV4-1,CASSQDHQGYGYTF
.,TRBJ2-5,TRBV29-1,CSVARQNYQETQYF
once,TRBJ2-5,TRBV7-2,CASSPTSGSFETQYF
.,TRBJ1-1,TRBV19,CATSRMAGDTDTEAFF
.,TRBJ2-7,TRBV4-3,CASSRNTRGSAYEQYF
.,TRBJ1-1,TRBV5-6,CASSLGPSTEAFF
few,TRBJ1-1,TRBV20-1,CSARLDAEAFF
.,TRBJ2-6,TRBV19,CASSTPGHRYSGANVLTF
.,TRBJ2-1,TRBV4-2,CASSPHGAGGLNEQFF
.,TRBJ2-7,TRBV4-2,CASSFAGQGDEQYF
.,TRBJ1-6,TRBV6-6,CASKGGSFGSPLHF
few,TRBJ2-7,TRBV10-3,CAISDRTGVYF
.,TRBJ2-7,TRBV11-2,CASSLVPGQGYEQYF
.,TRBJ1-2,TRBV27,CASSPNPLYGYTF
.,TRBJ2-7,TRBV11-1,CASSPNSGEGEQYF
.,TRBJ2-2,TRBV7-3,CASSNTVNTGELFF
.,TRBJ2-3,TRBV28,CASSWDRTGIDTQYF
.,TRBJ1-2,TRBV16,CASSQSAGGKNYGYTF
.,TRBJ2-3,TRBV19,CASSDGGGSDTQYF
.,TRBJ2-1,TRBV30,CAWIGGGRNEQFF
.,TRBJ1-2,TRBV30,CAWSLDRQSGYTF
.,TRBJ2-7,TRBV4-2,CASSPGGLAGGLSYEQYF
.,TRBJ2-5,TRBV11-2,CASSLTRRSGGGETQYF
.,TRBJ2-7,TRBV27,CASSLTGYEQYF
.,TRBJ2-1,TRBV5-1,CASSTRATNNEQFF
few,TRBJ1-4,TRBV5-1,CASSLGVDTNEKLFF
.,TRBJ2-3,TRBV4-3,CASSQEWAGGGRDTQYF
.,TRBJ1-1,TRBV7-6,CASSLIGGANTEAFF
.,TRBJ2-4,TRBV7-2,CASSPGQAKNIQYF
few,TRBJ2-3,TRBV2,CASSAGGGRNTQYF
once,TRBJ1-1,TRBV28,CASSLGPGGTEAFF
.,TRBJ2-3,TRBV11-2,CASSSFMRNTDTQYF
.,TRBJ1-4,TRBV18,CASSPGTVNEKLFF
.,TRBJ2-7,TRBV2,CASSDQGSSYEQYF
.,TRBJ1-2,TRBV11-2,CASSLTDYGYTF
.,TRBJ1-2,TRBV4-1,CASSQEWTVGYGYTF
.,TRBJ2-1,TRBV10-2,CASSLLAGEYNEQFF